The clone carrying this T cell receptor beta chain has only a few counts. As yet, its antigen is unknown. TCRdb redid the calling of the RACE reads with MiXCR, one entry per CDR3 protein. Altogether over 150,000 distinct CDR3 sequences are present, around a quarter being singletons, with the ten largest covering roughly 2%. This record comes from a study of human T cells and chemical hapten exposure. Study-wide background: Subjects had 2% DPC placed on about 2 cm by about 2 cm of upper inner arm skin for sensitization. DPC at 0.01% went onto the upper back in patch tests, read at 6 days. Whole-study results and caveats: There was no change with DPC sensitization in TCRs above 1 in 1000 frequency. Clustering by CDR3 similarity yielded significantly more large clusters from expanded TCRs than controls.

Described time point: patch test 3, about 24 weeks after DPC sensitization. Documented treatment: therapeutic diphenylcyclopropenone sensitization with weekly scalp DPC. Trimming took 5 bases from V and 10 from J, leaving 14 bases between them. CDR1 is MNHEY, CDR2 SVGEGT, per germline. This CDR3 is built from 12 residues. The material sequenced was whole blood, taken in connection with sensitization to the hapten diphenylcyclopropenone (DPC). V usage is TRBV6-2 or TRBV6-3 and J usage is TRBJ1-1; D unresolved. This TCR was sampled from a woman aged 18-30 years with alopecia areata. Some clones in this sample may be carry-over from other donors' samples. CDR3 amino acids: CASSTYSTRAFF. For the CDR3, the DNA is TGTGCCAGCAGTACATACAGTACGCGAGCTTTCTTT.